This TCR beta chain came from a study of long-term antiretroviral therapy in people with HIV. Sequencing relied on immunoSEQ assay v3.0, run at survey level. Data came from immunoSEQ multiplex PCR; TCRdb stores just in-frame clones and leaves some out. The sample includes 8,000 to 10,000 clones, approximately 80% of them seen just once. Germline V CDR1 and CDR2: SQVTM, ANQGSEA. This CDR3 spans 11 amino acids. V was cut by 6 bases and J by 8 bases, with 11 bases left in between. The receptor was derived from a man between 35 and 55 years old with HIV. The rearrangement uses TRBV29-1 and TRBJ2-1, with D uncertain. The sample consisted of unsorted PBMCs, taken 0.7 years after starting antiretroviral therapy. CDR3 loop: CSVTLGDEQFF. The DNA of the CDR3 is TGCAGCGTGACCCTTGGGGATGAGCAGTTCTTC.